This is a list of T cell receptor beta chains from one sample in a study of T cell responses to AZD1222 COVID-19 vaccine. TCRdb's copy holds only in-frame clones and misses some; the assay was immunoSEQ multiplex PCR. The sample contains tens of thousands of clones, about 88% of which appear only once. The source was peripheral blood, collected on day 0 of AZD1222 vaccination. These receptors were collected from an adult in good health. Each CDR3 is given with its conserved first and last residue. D genes are given only for firm matches. Only some rows state a clone size, as once, few, many or a class for expanded clones.

len: 15
d_gene: -
abundance: -
j_gene: TRBJ2-5
v_gene: TRBV27
CDR3nt: TGTGCCAGCAGTTTCGGGGATGGGACGGGAGAGACCCAGTACTTC
CDR3aa: CASSFGDGTGETQYF

len: 11
d_gene: -
abundance: -
j_gene: TRBJ2-7
v_gene: TRBV3-1/TRBV3-2
CDR3nt: TGTGCCAGCAGCCGGTCCTACGAGCAGTACTTC
CDR3aa: CASSRSYEQYF

len: 13
d_gene: -
abundance: -
j_gene: TRBJ2-3
v_gene: TRBV29-1
CDR3nt: TGCAGCGTGGAGGGGGCCCGGGCCGATACGCAGTATTTT
CDR3aa: CSVEGARADTQYF

len: 14
d_gene: -
abundance: -
j_gene: TRBJ2-7
v_gene: TRBV6-1
CDR3nt: TGTGCCAGCAGTGAACAGGTTAGGACACACGAGCAGTACTTC
CDR3aa: CASSEQVRTHEQYF

len: 13
d_gene: -
abundance: -
j_gene: TRBJ1-2
v_gene: TRBV27
CDR3nt: TGTGCCAGCAGTTTGAGGGGTGGCTATGGCTACACCTTC
CDR3aa: CASSLRGGYGYTF

len: 13
d_gene: -
abundance: -
j_gene: TRBJ2-5
v_gene: TRBV7-6
CDR3nt: TGTGCCAGCAGCTACACCATGGATAGGGCCCAGTACTTC
CDR3aa: CASSYTMDRAQYF

len: 17
d_gene: TRBD2
abundance: -
j_gene: TRBJ2-7
v_gene: TRBV4-1
CDR3nt: TGCGCCAGCAGCCCCCTACTAACTAGCGGCCTGGGGTACGAGCAGTACTTC
CDR3aa: CASSPLLTSGLGYEQYF

len: 15
d_gene: TRBD2
abundance: -
j_gene: TRBJ2-5
v_gene: TRBV28
CDR3nt: TGTGCCAGCAGTTTCCCCGGACTAGCGGAAGAGACCCAGTACTTC
CDR3aa: CASSFPGLAEETQYF

len: 14
d_gene: -
abundance: -
j_gene: TRBJ1-1
v_gene: TRBV7-2
CDR3nt: TGTGCCAGCAGCTTAGAAGTCATGAACACTGAAGCTTTCTTT
CDR3aa: CASSLEVMNTEAFF

len: 15
d_gene: -
abundance: -
j_gene: TRBJ2-3
v_gene: TRBV27
CDR3nt: TGTGCCAGCAGTCGGCCAGGACAGATGACAGATACGCAGTATTTT
CDR3aa: CASSRPGQMTDTQYF

len: 11
d_gene: -
abundance: -
j_gene: TRBJ1-1
v_gene: TRBV19
CDR3nt: TGTGCCGCAACAGGGAACACTGAAGCTTTCTTT
CDR3aa: CAATGNTEAFF

len: 11
d_gene: -
abundance: once
j_gene: TRBJ1-2
v_gene: TRBV20-1
CDR3nt: TGCAGTGCGGGACAAGACTATGGCTACACCTTC
CDR3aa: CSAGQDYGYTF

len: 13
d_gene: -
abundance: few
j_gene: TRBJ1-1
v_gene: TRBV7-8
CDR3nt: TGTGCCAGCAGCTTGATGGGGAACACTGAAGCTTTCTTT
CDR3aa: CASSLMGNTEAFF

len: 13
d_gene: TRBD2
abundance: -
j_gene: TRBJ2-1
v_gene: TRBV28
CDR3nt: TGTGCCAGCAGGACCGGGACTAGCGGACCACAGTTCTTC
CDR3aa: CASRTGTSGPQFF

len: 15
d_gene: TRBD1
abundance: -
j_gene: TRBJ1-3
v_gene: TRBV18
CDR3nt: TGTGCCAGCTCACCCGGGACAGGGCTTGGAAACACCATATATTTT
CDR3aa: CASSPGTGLGNTIYF

len: 13
d_gene: -
abundance: -
j_gene: TRBJ1-5
v_gene: TRBV6-5
CDR3nt: TGTGCCAGCGAAGGGGAGAGCAATCAGCCCCAGCATTTT
CDR3aa: CASEGESNQPQHF

len: 16
d_gene: -
abundance: -
j_gene: TRBJ1-1
v_gene: TRBV25-1
CDR3nt: TGTGCCAGCAGTGAAGAGAGTGGGGGGCTGAACACTGAAGCTTTCTTT
CDR3aa: CASSEESGGLNTEAFF

len: 15
d_gene: TRBD1
abundance: -
j_gene: TRBJ1-4
v_gene: TRBV25-1
CDR3nt: TGTGCCAGCAGTGTTCCCGGGACAGGGAATGAAAAACTGTTTTTT
CDR3aa: CASSVPGTGNEKLFF

len: 14
d_gene: -
abundance: few
j_gene: TRBJ1-2
v_gene: TRBV15
CDR3nt: TGTGCCACCAGCAGAGGAGAACCTTTTAGTGGCTACACCTTC
CDR3aa: CATSRGEPFSGYTF

len: 13
d_gene: -
abundance: -
j_gene: TRBJ2-7
v_gene: TRBV19
CDR3nt: TGTGCCAGTAGTTTGGGGAGCTCCTACGAGCAGTACTTC
CDR3aa: CASSLGSSYEQYF